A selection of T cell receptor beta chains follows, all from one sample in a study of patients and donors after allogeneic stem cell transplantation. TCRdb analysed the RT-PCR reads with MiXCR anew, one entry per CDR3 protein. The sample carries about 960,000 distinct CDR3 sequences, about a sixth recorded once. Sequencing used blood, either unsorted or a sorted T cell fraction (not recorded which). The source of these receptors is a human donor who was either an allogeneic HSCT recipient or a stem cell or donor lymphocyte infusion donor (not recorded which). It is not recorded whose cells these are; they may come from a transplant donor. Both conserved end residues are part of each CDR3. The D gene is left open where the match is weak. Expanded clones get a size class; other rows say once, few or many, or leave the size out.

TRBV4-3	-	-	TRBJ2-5	TGCGCCAGCAGCCAAGATCGAGCGGCCCAGTACTTC	CASSQDRAAQYF
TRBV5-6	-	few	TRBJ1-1	TGTGCCAGCAGCTTGGAACAGTCTGAAGCTTTCTTT	CASSLEQSEAFF
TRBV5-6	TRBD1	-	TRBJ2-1	TGTGCCAGCAGCTCCCCGGGACAGGGGGGAAATGAGCAGTTCTTC	CASSSPGQGGNEQFF
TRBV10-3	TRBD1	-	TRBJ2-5	TGTGCCATCAGTGAGAACAGGGGCGGGGAGACCCAGTACTTC	CAISENRGGETQYF
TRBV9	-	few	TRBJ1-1	TGTGCCAGCAGCGTTGGGACACAGCCCACTGAAGCTTTCTTT	CASSVGTQPTEAFF
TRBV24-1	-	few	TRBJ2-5	TGTGCCACCAGTGATAATCAAGAGACCCAGTACTTC	CATSDNQETQYF
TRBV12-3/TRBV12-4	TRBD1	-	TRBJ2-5	TGTGCCAGCAGTTTAGGGGGGACAGGGGGGGAGACCCAGTACTTC	CASSLGGTGGETQYF
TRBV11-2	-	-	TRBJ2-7	TGTGCCAGCAGCCGTGGAACGTTGCTATCCTACGAGCAGTACTTC	CASSRGTLLSYEQYF
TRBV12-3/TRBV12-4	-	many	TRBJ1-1	TGTGCCAGCAGTTTTTTGTTGGGGGATTCAGGGAACACTGAAGCTTTCTTT	CASSFLLGDSGNTEAFF
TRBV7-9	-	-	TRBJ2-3	TGTGCCAGCAGCTTACGAGGGGTTGGCGCAGATACGCAGTATTTT	CASSLRGVGADTQYF
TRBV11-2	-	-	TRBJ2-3	TGTGCCAGCAGCTTAGGGTCCGCCGGGGGAGATACGCAGTATTTT	CASSLGSAGGDTQYF
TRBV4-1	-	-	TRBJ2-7	TGCGCCAGCAGCCGGGAAGGAGAGTACTACGAGCAGTACTTC	CASSREGEYYEQYF
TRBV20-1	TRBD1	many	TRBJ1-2	TGCAGTGCTAGCGGACAGGAGGTCTATGGCTACACCTTC	CSASGQEVYGYTF
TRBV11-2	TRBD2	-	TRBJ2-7	TGTGCCAGCAGCTTAGGCGGGACTAACTCGCGCGAGCAGTACTTC	CASSLGGTNSREQYF
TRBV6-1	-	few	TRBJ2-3	TGTGCCAGCAGTGAAAATGGTAATACGCAGTATTTT	CASSENGNTQYF
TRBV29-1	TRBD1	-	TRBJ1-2	TGCAGCGTTGAAGCTCCGGCCGGGACAGGGGGCGTTGGGTATGGCTACACCTTC	CSVEAPAGTGGVGYGYTF
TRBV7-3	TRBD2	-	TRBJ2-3	TGTGCCAGCAGCTTACTAGCGGGGCCTACAGATACGCAGTATTTT	CASSLLAGPTDTQYF
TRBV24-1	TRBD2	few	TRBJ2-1	TGTGCCACCAGTGATCGGACTAGCGGAACCTACAATGAGCAGTTCTTC	CATSDRTSGTYNEQFF
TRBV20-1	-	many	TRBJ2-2	TGCAGTGCTAGCGTCGGGCAGTGGGGCACCGGGGAGCTGTTTTTT	CSASVGQWGTGELFF
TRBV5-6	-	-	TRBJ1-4	TGTGCCAGCAGCATCTACGGATTCGGGGCAACTAATGAAAAACTGTTTTTT	CASSIYGFGATNEKLFF
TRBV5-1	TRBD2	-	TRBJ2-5	TGCGCCAGCAGGAGCGGGGGGTTTGAGACCCAGTACTTC	CASRSGGFETQYF
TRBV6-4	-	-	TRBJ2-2	TGTGCCAGCAGTGACTCGAGGCAAACCGGGGAGCTGTTTTTT	CASSDSRQTGELFF
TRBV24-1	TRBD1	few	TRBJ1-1	TGTGCCACCAGTGATTCACAGGGGTTGAACACTGAAGCTTTCTTT	CATSDSQGLNTEAFF
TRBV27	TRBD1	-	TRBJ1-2	TGTGCCAGCAGTTCCAAGGGACAGGGGAGATATGGCTACACCTTC	CASSSKGQGRYGYTF
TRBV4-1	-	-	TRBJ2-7	TGCGCCAGCAGTCAGGAGGGGGGAATTGCAGTCTTGTACTTC	CASSQEGGIAVLYF
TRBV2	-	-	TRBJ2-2	TGTGCCAGCAGTATCCGCGGGCGGACCGGGGAGCTGTTTTTT	CASSIRGRTGELFF
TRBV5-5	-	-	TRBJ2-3	TGTGCCAGCAGCTTGGAGGGGGTTTGGACAGATACGCAGTATTTT	CASSLEGVWTDTQYF
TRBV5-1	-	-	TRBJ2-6	TGCGCCAGCAGCATGGACAGACCCAGCTCTGGGGCCAACGTCCTGACTTTC	CASSMDRPSSGANVLTF
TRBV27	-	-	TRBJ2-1	TGTGCCAGCAGTCTATCTGAGGGCTCCTACAATGAGCAGTTCTTC	CASSLSEGSYNEQFF
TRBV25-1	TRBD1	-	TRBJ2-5	TGTGCCAGCAGTAAGACAGGGGGCCAAGAGACCCAGTACTTC	CASSKTGGQETQYF
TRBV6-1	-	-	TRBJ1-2	TGTGCCAGCTCTTTTAACGGGCAGTTCGGCGCTGGTTACACCTTC	CASSFNGQFGAGYTF
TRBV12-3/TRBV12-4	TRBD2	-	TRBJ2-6	TGTGCCAGCAGTTTAGGGTGGCTAGCGGACACATTCACCCGCTCTGGGGCCAACGTCCTGACTTTC	CASSLGWLADTFTRSGANVLTF
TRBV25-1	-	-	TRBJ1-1	TGTGCCAGCAGTGCATCCTTAGGAAGGGCCCATGAAGCTTTCTTT	CASSASLGRAHEAFF
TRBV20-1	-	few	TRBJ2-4	TGCAGTGCTAGAGCCCCGGAGCCCGGTTCCAACATTCAGTACTTC	CSARAPEPGSNIQYF
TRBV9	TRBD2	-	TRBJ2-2	TGTGCCAGCAGCCCCCCGGGGGGTCAAGTATCCCGGTCCACCGGGGAGCTGTTTTTT	CASSPPGGQVSRSTGELFF
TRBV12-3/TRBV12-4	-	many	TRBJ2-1	TGTGCCAGCAGTTCCCAGGGCGGCCTTAACAATGAGCAGTTCTTC	CASSSQGGLNNEQFF
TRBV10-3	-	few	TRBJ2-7	TGTGCCATCAGTGAGGGTACCGGGGCCCGCTACGAGCAGTACTTC	CAISEGTGARYEQYF
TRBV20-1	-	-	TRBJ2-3	TGCAGTGCTAGAGATTACAGGGGAGGGACAGATACGCAGTATTTT	CSARDYRGGTDTQYF
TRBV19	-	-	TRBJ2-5	TGTGCCAGCAGAAACCGGGACAAAGAGACCCAGTACTTC	CASRNRDKETQYF
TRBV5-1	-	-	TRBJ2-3	TGCGCCAGCAGCTCCGCCCTCACAGAAGTTCGCACAGATACGCAGTATTTT	CASSSALTEVRTDTQYF
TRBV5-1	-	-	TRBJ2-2	TGCGCCAGCAGCTTCCCGGCTCCTGGGCACACCGGGGAGCTGTTTTTT	CASSFPAPGHTGELFF